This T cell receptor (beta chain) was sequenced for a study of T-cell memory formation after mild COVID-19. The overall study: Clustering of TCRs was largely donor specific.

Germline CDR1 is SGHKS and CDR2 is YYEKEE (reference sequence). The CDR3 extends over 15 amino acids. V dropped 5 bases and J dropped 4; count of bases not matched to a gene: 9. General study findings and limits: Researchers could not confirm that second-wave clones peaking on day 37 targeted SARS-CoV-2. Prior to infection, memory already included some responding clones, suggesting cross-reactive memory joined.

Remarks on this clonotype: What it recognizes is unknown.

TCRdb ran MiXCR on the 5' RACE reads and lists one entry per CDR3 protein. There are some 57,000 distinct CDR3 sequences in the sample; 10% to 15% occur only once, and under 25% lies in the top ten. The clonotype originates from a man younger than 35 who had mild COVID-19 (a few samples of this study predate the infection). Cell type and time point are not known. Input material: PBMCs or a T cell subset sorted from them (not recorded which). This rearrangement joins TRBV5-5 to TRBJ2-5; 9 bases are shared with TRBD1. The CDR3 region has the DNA TGTGCCAGCAGTCCCATAACGACAGGGGGAGAGACCCAGTACTTC. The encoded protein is CASSPITTGGETQYF.